Many counts were recorded for the clone carrying this TCR beta chain. Since it is a stray read in a library aimed at alpha chains, this beta chain has a size that is not meaningful. TCRdb processed the 5' RACE reads anew with MiXCR; each CDR3 protein has one entry. The data contain some 7,800 distinct CDR3 sequences, about 8.6% of them singletons. The data belong to a study of spatial heterogeneity in lung cancer. Background on the study: Averaged across combinations, each unique TCR and UMI pairing appeared more than ten times in raw reads, which were uncorrected.

The time point: sample taken at primary tumor resection. Material for sequencing was whole RNA from tumor, nontumor lung or frozen PBMC, left unsorted. The cohort: 70 to 75 early-stage, untreated non-small cell lung cancer patients. Germline lookup yields CDR1 MGHRA and CDR2 YSYEKL. Trimming pared 1 base from V and 0 bases from J, leaving 16 bases between. The CDR3 spans 18 residues. The sequence was collected from a male donor with early-stage non-small cell lung cancer. Sequencing was performed on PBMCs, taken at surgery. The chain joins TRBV4-1 to TRBJ1-5; D is unclear. CDR3 nucleotides: TGCGCCAGCAGCCAAGGTCCGACGGGGAGCGGTAGCAATCAGCCCCAGCATTTT. Its protein is CASSQGPTGSGSNQPQHF.